This T cell receptor (beta chain) comes out of a study of PD-1 blockade in classical Hodgkin lymphoma (dated by TCRdb to about 2020). For the wider study: Nivolumab dosing was 3 mg/kg intravenously every 2 weeks, continuing until either disease progression or unacceptable toxicity. The study used TCR beta sequencing and CyTOF to define a peripheral blood immune signature of response to PD-1 blockade in classical Hodgkin lymphoma. The study at large found these results: Lower diversity was seen in patients whose nivolumab began less than 1 year after ASCT, and these patients were left out of later analyses so that immune reconstitution would not confound the results. Baseline diversity similar to that of newly diagnosed patients was observed in trial patients achieving complete response, whereas significantly lower diversity was observed in partial responders and progressors. The study was restricted to a single clinical trial cohort, and the causes of repertoire differences, possibly disease activity or prior therapy, were left undefined. CD4+ but not CD8+ TCR diversity rose significantly by C4D1 (p=0.0027 vs p=0.16), most apparent in complete responders (p=0.02). Baseline TCR diversity was reported to be lower in newly diagnosed patients than in healthy donors, and even lower in relapsed/refractory patients.

Genomic DNA was extracted with the Qiagen DNeasy kit from unsorted PBMCs and from negatively selected CD4+ and CD8+ fractions. TCR beta CDR3 regions were subjected to amplification by immunoSEQ multiplex PCR with primers that anneal to V and J segments. A synthetic immune receptor repertoire was used to minimize amplification bias, and any remaining bias was removed computationally after sequencing. On the authors' methods: Custom Python scripts were used to quantify repertoire diversity as the Shannon entropy index. Unsorted, CD4+ and CD8+ repertoires were analyzed separately, except in combined analyses where CD4+ and CD8+ sequences were merged in silico. A clone was considered expanded if an increase in frequency of at least 2-fold after treatment relative to C1D1 was found, and a pseudocount of 0.5 was applied to clones undetected at baseline. Singleton clones were defined as clones with 0 or 1 copy at C1D1, and non-singleton clones were defined as clones with 2 or more copies. Clones expanded in unsorted samples were assigned a CD4+, CD8+ or unknown annotation through matching of protein sequences in sorted samples from the same patient. Wilcoxon tests on paired samples were used to test diversity changes from C1D1 to C4D1. TCRdb's version of the immuneACCESS table is confined to in-frame rearrangements and falls short of the full clone set. An unresolved V gene accounts for under half of the shortfall where checked; the remainder is of unknown origin. V and J calls and clone size come straight from that table; D and trimming were deduced from the DNA. In all, the sample holds around 40,000 clones, and just under 80% of those were seen once. Of the sample, around 15% falls within the top ten clones.

The intended sense of this specimen's time point label: cycle 1 day 1 (C1D1), immediately before nivolumab initiation. Relapse after autologous stem cell transplantation had occurred in all trial patients, and cohorts A, B and C were distinguished by prior brentuximab vedotin exposure. A total of over 50 patients with relapsed/refractory classical Hodgkin lymphoma made up the trial cohort, and each patient's best overall response was complete response, partial response or progressive disease. Trial patients were treated with single-agent nivolumab in the multi-cohort phase II CheckMate 205 trial. An independent review committee assessed best overall response using the 2007 International Working Group response criteria. Trial PBMCs were obtained immediately prior to nivolumab initiation (C1D1) and on therapy at cycle 2 day 1 and cycle 4 day 1. Peripheral blood was collected in 8 mL Vacutainer Cell Preparation Tubes, from which PBMCs were isolated by centrifugation and then cryopreserved.

The CDR3 contains 13 residues, cysteine and phenylalanine counted. Only the CDR3 part of the read is kept: 39 bases, read in frame from the first base. Reading the germline V gene gives CDR1 MNHNS and CDR2 SASEGT. Cut back by 10 bases and 0 bases, the V and J ends lie 11 bases apart. This clone appeared a few times. No cognate antigen has been identified for it. Nothing much larger sits one base from this clone, and base qualities are not available. This sample comprised peripheral blood mononuclear cells (PBMCs), obtained at baseline. This sequence was found in a human donor with classical Hodgkin lymphoma. Recombination linked TRBV6-1 to TRBJ2-3; the D gene is perhaps TRBD2, on 6 matching bases. The CDR3 reads as follows: CATTSPSTDTQYF. Read as DNA, the sequence is TGTGCCACAACTAGCCCGAGCACAGATACGCAGTATTTT.